The 29 T cell receptor beta chains in this list originate from one sample, sequenced in a study of T cell changes during pregnancy in multiple sclerosis (dated by TCRdb to the late 2010s). The library was built by means of the immunoSEQ multiplex PCR assay. TCRdb retrieved this table from immuneACCESS and kept in-frame rearrangements only. Not all clones are present; in checked studies, unresolved V genes account for under half, and no reason is known for the remainder. Counted in this sample were tens of thousands of clones; about nine tenths of them appeared once. Of the sample, about 0.45% falls within the top ten clones. Sequencing used CD4+ T cells from peripheral blood mononuclear cells, obtained in the second trimester of pregnancy. All receptors derive from a female donor in good health, enrolled as a control in a pregnancy study.

The rearrangement links TRBV6-1 to TRBJ2-3; TRBD1 matches 7 bases. The CDR3 length is 15 residues. The J segment lost 3 bases and the V segment lost 7 bases, leaving 10 bases of the junction unmatched. CDR1 is MNHNS and CDR2 is SASEGT in the germline V gene. Here the CDR3 reads CASIRGQGETDTQYF. CDR3 nucleotides: TGTGCCAGCATTAGGGGGCAGGGGGAGACAGATACGCAGTATTTT.

The gene calls are TRBV29-1 and TRBJ2-3; the D gene is possibly TRBD1 (5 bases). There are 13 residues in the CDR3. Germline CDR1 reads SQVTM; CDR2 reads ANQGSEA. V was pared by 5 bases and J by 4 bases, with 13 bases between. This CDR3 is CSVHPGSPDTQYF. The DNA for the CDR3 is TGCAGCGTTCATCCAGGGTCCCCAGATACGCAGTATTTT.

J is TRBJ2-7 and V is TRBV29-1, with D possibly matching TRBD2 (5 bases). Germline assignment: CDR1 SQVTM and CDR2 ANQGSEA. This CDR3 spans 18 amino acids. V was pared by 5 bases and J by 0 bases, with 26 bases between. Here the CDR3 reads CSVQDSGILLTSSYEQYF. DNA for the CDR3: TGCAGCGTTCAGGACTCGGGGATCCTATTAACAAGCTCCTACGAGCAGTACTTC.

The J gene is TRBJ1-4, the V gene TRBV6-1; no firm D call. CDR3 size: 14 residues. Germline V lookup: CDR1 MNHNS, CDR2 SASEGT. With 1 base removed from V and 5 bases from J, the gap between germline ends came to 8 bases. The CDR3 loop is CASSEGGLNEKLFF. The CDR3 DNA reads as TGTGCCAGCAGTGAAGGAGGGCTCAATGAAAAACTGTTTTTT.

V gene TRBV9 combines with J gene TRBJ2-4, with D perhaps TRBD2 (5 bases). V lost 0 bases to trimming and J lost 5 bases, with 15 bases between them. The CDR3 runs 16 residues. The germline gives CDR1 SGDLS, CDR2 YYNGEE. DNA for the CDR3: TGTGCCAGCAGCGTAGGTGAGGGATTGGACGAAAACATTCAGTACTTC. It specifies CASSVGEGLDENIQYF.

DNA for the CDR3: TGTGCCAGCAGCGGCACTAGCGGGGGGGCCTATGAGCAGTTCTTC. Translated, it gives CASSGTSGGAYEQFF. The chain recombines TRBV2 with TRBJ2-1, with 13 bases fitting TRBD2. This CDR3 has 15 residues. Trimming at V came to 6 bases and at J to 8 bases, leaving 7 bases not matched to a gene. Germline-derived CDR1 and CDR2 are SNHLY and FYNNEI.

The genes are TRBV7-9 and TRBJ2-7; 8 nucleotides line up with TRBD1. Losses at the gene ends were 6 bases for V and 0 bases for J; bases not matched to a gene: 7. In germline, CDR1 is SEHNR, CDR2 FQNEAQ (reference sequence). The CDR3 totals 15 residues. CDR3 sequence: CASSTWTGNSYEQYF. For the CDR3, the DNA is TGTGCCAGCAGTACCTGGACAGGGAACTCCTACGAGCAGTACTTC.

The chain recombines TRBV29-1 with TRBJ1-5, with D tentatively TRBD1 (6 bases). This CDR3 spans 13 amino acids. Deletions cut 4 bases from V and 4 bases from J, with 11 bases between. Germline CDR1 and CDR2: SQVTM and ANQGSEA. The CDR3 spells CSVGNQGNQPQHF. The CDR3 DNA reads as TGCAGCGTTGGCAATCAGGGGAATCAGCCCCAGCATTTT.

CDR3 in amino acids: CASRSRGTEAFF. The CDR3 coding sequence is TGTGCCAGCAGGAGCAGGGGGACTGAAGCTTTCTTT. The gene calls are TRBV2 and TRBJ1-1, with 7 bases fitting TRBD1. The CDR3 has 12 amino acids. The V gene's germline CDR1 is SNHLY and CDR2 FYNNEI. J was trimmed by 5 bases and V by 6 bases; bases with no gene match: 3.

The CDR3 loop reads CASSLDPAGGGYTF. CDR3 DNA sequence: TGTGCCAGCAGCTTAGATCCGGCAGGGGGCGGCTACACCTTC. V gene TRBV11-2 combines with J gene TRBJ1-2; 8 bases map to TRBD1. The CDR3 has 14 residues. The germline gives CDR1 SGHAT, CDR2 FQNNGV. V shed 0 bases and J 8 bases; nucleotides not matched to a gene: 5.

V usage is TRBV5-1 and J usage is TRBJ2-3, with D unclear. The CDR3 has 16 residues. V shed 0 bases and J shed 1 base, with 12 bases lying between them. Germline values: CDR1 SGHRS, CDR2 YFSETQ. The CDR3 sequence: CASSLGGGSGTDTQYF. CDR3 bases: TGCGCCAGCAGCTTGGGCGGTGGCAGCGGCACAGATACGCAGTATTTT.

V and J are TRBV4-1 and TRBJ2-1, with D possibly being TRBD2 (6 bases). The CDR3 is 13 amino acids. Germline-derived CDR1 and CDR2 are MGHRA and YSYEKL. V was shortened by 2 bases and J by 12 bases, with 14 bases between the two germline ends. The CDR3 sequence is CASSQNALGGQFF. As DNA, the CDR3 is TGCGCCAGCAGCCAAAACGCACTCGGGGGGCAGTTCTTC.

This sequence joins TRBV7-8 and TRBJ2-7, with 10 bases fitting TRBD1. The CDR3 sequence is 14 residues long. The germline V gene encodes CDR1 SGHVS and CDR2 FQNEAQ. V shed 8 bases and J 4 bases; nucleotides not matched to a gene: 8. CDR3: CASGMTGGMYEQYF. The CDR3, as DNA: TGTGCCAGCGGCATGACAGGGGGCATGTACGAGCAGTACTTC. The variable domain in full, with the rest retrieved from reference TRBV7-8 and TRBJ2-7, is GAGVSQSPRYKVAKRGQDVALRCDPISGHVSLFWYQQALGQGPEFLTYFQNEAQLDKSGLPSDRFFAERPEGSVSTLKIQRTQQEDSAVYLCASGMTGGMYEQYFGPGTRLTVT.

CDR3 in amino acids: CASSPGVTRLDSYNEQFF. The CDR3 nucleotides are TGTGCCAGCAGCCCCGGGGTTACCAGACTGGACTCCTACAATGAGCAGTTCTTC. The V and J genes are TRBV11-2 and TRBJ2-1, with D tentatively TRBD2 (5 bases). Germline loops: CDR1 SGHAT, CDR2 FQNNGV. V shed 5 bases and J shed 0 bases, with 20 bases lying between them. The CDR3 is 18 amino acids.

The chain links TRBV7-3 to TRBJ1-1; D is ambiguous. Per germline, CDR1 SGHTA and CDR2 FQGTGA. V lost 5 bases and J lost 4, with 11 bases in between. The CDR3 runs to 13 residues. The CDR3 loop reads CASSRQWSTEAFF. CDR3 in DNA: TGTGCCAGCAGCCGTCAGTGGAGCACTGAAGCTTTCTTT. Full variable domain (rest looked up from reference TRBV7-3 and TRBJ1-1): GAGVSQTPSNKVTEKGKYVELRCDPISGHTALYWYRQSLGQGPEFLIYFQGTGAADDSGLPNDRFFAVRPEGSVSTLKIQRTERGDSAVYLCASSRQWSTEAFFGQGTRLTVV.

The chain joins TRBV9 to TRBJ1-2; 9 bases match TRBD1. This CDR3 comprises 15 residues. Germline trimming cut 1 base from V and 8 bases from J; bases unmatched to any gene: 9. The germline V gene has CDR1 SGDLS and CDR2 YYNGEE. The CDR3: CASSVTTGGISGYTF. The CDR3 region has the DNA TGTGCCAGCAGCGTAACTACAGGGGGCATAAGCGGCTACACCTTC.

The rearrangement links TRBV14 to TRBJ2-2, with D tentatively TRBD2 (5 bases). CDR1 and CDR2 (germline): SGHDN, FVKESK. The CDR3 runs 14 residues. V shed 4 bases and J shed 5 bases, with 11 bases lying between them. Here the CDR3 DNA reads TGTGCCAGCAGCCTTGAGGGTTGGACCGGGGAGCTGTTTTTT. It yields the protein CASSLEGWTGELFF.

The V gene is TRBV10-3, the J gene TRBJ1-3; a possible D gene is TRBD1 (5 bases). Germline CDR1 is ENHRY and CDR2 is SYGVKD. CDR3 length equals 16 residues. Trimming removed 7 bases from V and 0 bases from J, with 16 bases in between. CDR3 nucleotide sequence: TGTGCCATCACCCGGGGGGGGTTCGACTCTGGAAACACCATATATTTT. The encoded protein is CAITRGGFDSGNTIYF.

The chain uses TRBV5-6 and TRBJ1-1; D not certain. The length of the CDR3 is 17 residues. Looked up from germline, CDR1 is SGHDT and CDR2 is YYEEEE. Trimming shortened V by 0 bases and J by 5 bases, and 20 bases separated the two germline ends. The CDR3 spells CASSLGGRVGLRTEAFF. Here the CDR3 DNA reads TGTGCCAGCAGCTTGGGAGGGCGCGTCGGTTTGAGAACTGAAGCTTTCTTT.

The chain uses TRBV7-9 and TRBJ2-5; possible D gene TRBD1, 5 bases. This CDR3 contains 15 residues. CDR1 is SEHNR, CDR2 FQNEAQ, per germline (reference sequence). Trimming stripped 1 base from V and 5 bases from J, with 14 bases between. Written as DNA, the CDR3 is TGTGCCAGCAGCTTAGAGGGGCGAAGTGGGGAGACCCAGTACTTC. Encoded protein: CASSLEGRSGETQYF.

The chain employs TRBV27 and TRBJ1-1; possible D gene TRBD1, 6 bases. The CDR3 length is 14 residues. Germline V lookup: CDR1 MNHEY, CDR2 SMNVEV (reference sequence). Trimming stripped 8 bases from V and 1 base from J, with 14 bases between. CDR3 loop: CASSRQVPNTEAFF. DNA for the CDR3: TGTGCCAGCTCTAGACAGGTCCCGAACACTGAAGCTTTCTTT.

This clone showed up just once. The chain's CDR3 is CASSPGQGAPHEQFF. For the CDR3, the DNA is TGCGCCAGCAGCCCGGGACAGGGGGCGCCCCATGAGCAGTTCTTC. V is TRBV5-1 and J is TRBJ2-1, with TRBD1 matching 12 bases. This CDR3 region has 15 residues. Per germline, CDR1 SGHRS and CDR2 YFSETQ. V trimming: 4 bases; J trimming: 8 bases; junction bases outside the gene matches: 7.

J is TRBJ1-1 and V is TRBV6-1; D remains unclear. Trimming took off 1 base at V and 1 base at J, with 4 bases between the two ends. Germline loops: CDR1 MNHNS, CDR2 SASEGT. The CDR3 sequence is 13 residues long. The chain's CDR3 is CASSEVWNTEAFF. DNA of the CDR3: TGTGCCAGCAGTGAAGTCTGGAACACTGAAGCTTTCTTT.

The chain uses TRBV2 and TRBJ1-5; 8 bases line up with TRBD1. Germline V lookup: CDR1 SNHLY, CDR2 FYNNEI. The CDR3 totals 13 residues. V lost 8 bases and J lost 5; bases outside the gene matches: 5. Here the CDR3 DNA reads TGTGCCAGCCAAGGACAGGGCCATCAGCCCCAGCATTTT. Translated, it gives CASQGQGHQPQHF.

The CDR3 bases are TGTGCCAGCAGCTTAGGCGGGGACTACACAGATACGCAGTATTTT. Translated: CASSLGGDYTDTQYF. The rearrangement uses TRBV7-9 and TRBJ2-3; 7 bases are shared with TRBD2. Trimming removed 1 base from V and 2 bases from J; junction bases left unmatched: 3. Germline V gives CDR1 SEHNR, CDR2 FQNEAQ (reference sequence). This CDR3 is 15 amino acids long.

J is TRBJ1-3 and V is TRBV10-3; TRBD1 agrees at 11 bases. The ends lost 11 bases at V and 2 bases at J; junction bases unmatched: 8. This CDR3 has 15 amino acids. Germline V gives CDR1 ENHRY, CDR2 SYGVKD. The CDR3 region has the DNA TGTGCCGTGACCTCGGGACAGGGGGCTGGAAACACCATATATTTT. It encodes CAVTSGQGAGNTIYF.

The chain uses TRBV18 and TRBJ2-5, with D possibly TRBD2 on 6 matching bases. The CDR3 runs 16 residues. Germline V CDR1 and CDR2: KGHSH, LQKENI. V gave up 1 base and J gave up 11 bases, with 23 bases separating them. The CDR3 sequence: CASSPRTGPTLGRQYF. CDR3 nucleotides: TGTGCCAGCTCACCACGGACGGGACCCACATTGGGGAGGCAGTACTTC. The whole variable domain, remainder taken from reference TRBV18 and TRBJ2-5, is NAGVMQNPRHLVRRRGQEARLRCSPMKGHSHVYWYRQLPEEGLKFMVYLQKENIIDESGMPKERFSAEFPKEGPSILRIQQVVRGDSAAYFCASSPRTGPTLGRQYFGPGTRLLVL.

J is TRBJ2-7 and V is TRBV6-6, with 8 bases lining up with TRBD1. The CDR3 length is 16 residues. The junction had 8 bases not matched to a gene; V was cut back by 4 bases and J by 0 bases. From germline, CDR1 is MNHNY and CDR2 SVGAGI (reference sequence). CDR3 DNA: TGTGCCAGCAGTTGGGGACAGGCATTAAGCTCCTACGAGCAGTACTTC. It encodes CASSWGQALSSYEQYF.

J is TRBJ1-5 and V is TRBV6-1; D possibly corresponds to TRBD1 (6 bases). This CDR3 is 14 amino acids long. The germline CDR1 and CDR2 sequences are MNHNS and SASEGT. V was shortened by 2 bases and J by 4 bases, with 9 bases between the two germline ends. CDR3 coding DNA: TGTGCCAGCAGTGAACAGGGGTGGAATCAGCCCCAGCATTTT. Translating it yields CASSEQGWNQPQHF.